A single sample gave rise to the 21 T cell receptor beta chains below, sequenced in a study of blood T cell repertoires in COVID-19 (dated by TCRdb to 2020 to 2022). Library generation was performed with the immunoSEQ multiplex PCR assay. TCRdb obtained this table from immuneACCESS and retained in-frame rearrangements with V and J assigned. These tables miss some clones; where compared with another copy, unresolved V genes account for less than half of the shortfall, and the remainder is unexplained. The sample table shows about 98,000 clones, and roughly 80% are seen once. Clones ranked in the top ten supply 4% to 5.5% of the sample. Sequencing input: peripheral blood. These receptors were taken from a human donor in a cohort sampled during active COVID-19.

The rearrangement joins TRBV11-3 to TRBJ2-5, with D uncertain. V was pared by 3 bases and J by 0 bases, with 8 bases between. Germline V gives CDR1 SGHNT, CDR2 YENEEA. There are 14 residues in the CDR3. This CDR3 is CASSFYRNQETQYF. The DNA of the CDR3 is TGTGCCAGCAGCTTTTACAGAAACCAAGAGACCCAGTACTTC. Looking up the rest from reference TRBV11-3 and TRBJ2-5 gives the full variable domain: EAGVVQSPRYKIIEKKQPVAFWCNPISGHNTLYWYLQNLGQGPELLIRYENEEAVDDSQLPKDRFSAERLKGVDSTLKIQPAELGDSAVYLCASSFYRNQETQYFGPGTRLLVL.

The chain couples TRBV7-2 to TRBJ2-7; 8 bases are shared with TRBD2. V gave up 5 bases and J gave up 6 bases; unmatched junction bases: 9. Per germline, CDR1 SGHTA and CDR2 FQGNSA. The length of the CDR3 is 14 residues. This CDR3 is CASSNRGGKFEQYF. The CDR3 bases are TGTGCCAGCAGCAATCGGGGGGGTAAGTTCGAGCAGTACTTC.

The chain combines TRBV6-4 with TRBJ2-3; 7 bases match TRBD1. CDR1 is MRHNA, CDR2 SNTAGT, per germline. The V segment lost 1 base and the J segment 1 base; nucleotides outside the gene matches: 11. The CDR3 loop spans 18 amino acids. The CDR3 DNA follows: TGTGCCAGCAGTGACTACCCCAGAGGGGGCCATGGCACAGATACGCAGTATTTT. It codes for CASSDYPRGGHGTDTQYF.

The chain links TRBV28 to TRBJ2-6; no definite D call. Germline V lookup: CDR1 MDHEN, CDR2 SYDVKM. V shed 4 bases and J shed 0 bases, with 7 bases lying between them. There are 15 residues in the CDR3. In DNA form, the CDR3 reads TGTGCCAGCAGTTCCCCCAGCTCTGGGGCCAACGTCCTGACTTTC. Protein sequence: CASSSPSSGANVLTF.

V and J are TRBV2 and TRBJ1-2; TRBD1 matches 9 bases. V lost 8 bases and J lost 4; bases outside the gene matches: 8. Per the germline V gene, CDR1 is SNHLY and CDR2 is FYNNEI. The CDR3 runs 14 residues. This CDR3 reads CASRGTGSFYGYTF. Here the CDR3 DNA reads TGTGCCAGCCGCGGGACAGGGAGTTTCTATGGCTACACCTTC.

This clone has just one count. The V and J genes are TRBV18 and TRBJ2-1, with D tentatively TRBD1 (5 bases). Per the germline V gene, CDR1 is KGHSH and CDR2 is LQKENI. Trimming took off 1 base at V and 3 bases at J, with 10 bases between the two ends. CDR3 length: 15 amino acids. The CDR3 reads CASSPRRDLYNEQFF. The CDR3 DNA reads as TGTGCCAGCTCACCACGCAGGGATCTCTACAATGAGCAGTTCTTC.

The rearrangement joins TRBV5-1 to TRBJ2-5; no clear D gene. The CDR3 has 13 amino acids. CDR1 and CDR2 from the germline V gene are SGHRS and YFSETQ. V was pared by 1 base and J by 4 bases, with 8 bases between. CDR3 protein: CASSLNVGETQYF. The CDR3 DNA sequence: TGCGCCAGCAGCTTGAACGTCGGAGAGACCCAGTACTTC.

The chain couples TRBV6-1 to TRBJ2-1; the match to TRBD2 covers 8 bases. With 2 bases clipped from V and 5 bases from J, the junction kept 5 bases outside the gene matches. The CDR3 covers 15 residues. Germline CDR1 is MNHNS and CDR2 is SASEGT. This CDR3 is CASSESSGADNEQFF. CDR3 coding DNA: TGTGCCAGCAGTGAAAGTAGCGGGGCGGACAATGAGCAGTTCTTC.

The rearrangement links TRBV5-1 to TRBJ2-5; D perhaps matches TRBD1 (5 bases). V shed 0 bases and J shed 5 bases, with 14 bases lying between them. This CDR3 region has 15 residues. The germline CDR1 and CDR2 sequences are SGHRS and YFSETQ. The CDR3 is CASSLGGRLTETQYF. In DNA form, the CDR3 reads TGCGCCAGCAGCTTGGGGGGCAGGCTGACGGAGACCCAGTACTTC.

The J gene is TRBJ2-2, the V gene TRBV7-2; perhaps TRBD2 as D (6 bases). V lost 5 bases, J lost 6 bases, and 13 bases lay in between. Germline V gives CDR1 SGHTA, CDR2 FQGNSA. The CDR3 sequence is 14 residues long. This CDR3 is CASSPRRASGELFF. CDR3 sequence (DNA): TGTGCCAGCAGCCCGCGGAGGGCGTCCGGGGAGCTGTTTTTT.

V usage is TRBV28 and J usage is TRBJ1-2, with no clear D. Trimming removed 10 bases from V and 8 bases from J, with 17 bases in between. CDR3 length: 12 residues. The V gene's germline CDR1 is MDHEN and CDR2 SYDVKM. CDR3 protein: CATLVPLGGYTF. The CDR3 DNA is TGTGCCACCCTTGTCCCATTGGGCGGCTACACCTTC.

The chain couples TRBV15 to TRBJ2-4; D is unclear. Germline CDR1 LNHNV, CDR2 YYDKDF (reference sequence). The CDR3 consists of 15 residues. Trimming left V 0 bases short and J 1 base short, with 7 bases between. CDR3 sequence reads: CATSRDLGAKNIQYF. For the CDR3, the DNA is TGTGCCACCAGCAGAGATCTCGGGGCCAAAAACATTCAGTACTTC.

The rearrangement links TRBV30 to TRBJ1-2, with unresolved D. CDR1 and CDR2 (germline): GTSNPN, SVGIG (reference sequence). The CDR3 contains 12 residues. V shed 4 bases and J shed 2 bases, with 8 bases lying between them. CDR3 amino acids: CAWNAGNYGYTF. DNA for the CDR3: TGTGCCTGGAACGCGGGAAACTATGGCTACACCTTC.

The genes are TRBV9 and TRBJ1-1; TRBD1 might be the D (6 bases). The CDR3 is 14 residues long. V lost 5 bases, J lost 0 bases, and 11 bases lay in between. In germline, CDR1 is SGDLS, CDR2 YYNGEE. The CDR3 here is CASSPTGMNTEAFF. In DNA form, the CDR3 reads TGTGCCAGCAGTCCGACAGGTATGAACACTGAAGCTTTCTTT.

This chain joins TRBV5-6 and TRBJ2-2; TRBD2 aligns across 9 bases. The length of the CDR3 is 14 residues. V lost 4 bases to trimming and J lost 7 bases; unmatched junction nucleotides: 5. Germline assignment: CDR1 SGHDT and CDR2 YYEEEE. CDR3 nucleotide sequence: TGTGCCAGCAGCCCGCTAGCGGGGTTCGGGGAGCTGTTTTTT. The encoded protein is CASSPLAGFGELFF.

The V gene is TRBV4-1, the J gene TRBJ2-7; 9 bases line up with TRBD1. Trimming at V came to 5 bases and at J to 4 bases, leaving 6 bases not matched to a gene. The CDR3 runs to 14 residues. Looked up from germline, CDR1 is MGHRA and CDR2 is YSYEKL. The CDR3 coding sequence is TGCGCCAGCAGCAACCGGGACAGGGTTTACGAGCAGTACTTC. Its translation is CASSNRDRVYEQYF.

The chain carries TRBV6-5 and TRBJ2-1, with 9 bases that match TRBD2. This CDR3 comprises 16 residues. With 4 bases clipped from V and 6 bases from J, the junction kept 10 bases outside the gene matches. The germline CDR1 and CDR2 sequences are MNHEY and SVGAGI. The CDR3 DNA reads TGTGCCAGCAGTTCTCTAAGCGGGGGGAGGGCCAATGAGCAGTTCTTC. Amino acids: CASSSLSGGRANEQFF.

CDR3 DNA sequence: TGTGCCAGCAGCTTAGCTATCGATTCACCCCTCCACTTT. Protein sequence: CASSLAIDSPLHF. The chain recombines TRBV7-9 with TRBJ1-6; D call uncertain. This CDR3 has 13 amino acids. V was pared by 0 bases and J by 8 bases, with 5 bases between. Germline CDR1 and CDR2: SEHNR and FQNEAQ (reference sequence).

This clone is a singleton in its sample. The J gene is TRBJ2-3, the V gene TRBV5-1, with TRBD1 matching over 10 bases. The CDR3 extends over 14 amino acids. V lost 5 bases, J lost 2 bases, and 2 bases stayed unmatched. In germline, CDR1 is SGHRS, CDR2 YFSETQ. CDR3 DNA: TGCGCCAGCAGTGACAGGGGGCCCACAGATACGCAGTATTTT. Amino acid sequence: CASSDRGPTDTQYF. The whole variable domain, filled in from reference TRBV5-1 and TRBJ2-3, reads KAGVTQTPRYLIKTRGQQVTLSCSPISGHRSVSWYQQTPGQGLQFLFEYFSETQRNKGNFPGRFSGRQFSNSRSEMNVSTLELGDSALYLCASSDRGPTDTQYFGPGTRLTVL.

The chain is built from TRBV9 and TRBJ2-2; possibly TRBD1 for D (6 bases). There are 15 residues in the CDR3. V was pared by 4 bases and J by 1 base, with 11 bases between. In germline, CDR1 is SGDLS, CDR2 YYNGEE. CDR3 nucleotide sequence: TGTGCCAGCAGCTTCCCACAGGGGAACACCGGGGAGCTGTTTTTT. It codes for CASSFPQGNTGELFF.

The genes are TRBV5-1 and TRBJ2-2, with D tentatively TRBD1 (5 bases). The CDR3 extends over 15 amino acids. V shed 0 bases and J shed 4 bases, with 10 bases lying between them. Per germline, CDR1 SGHRS and CDR2 YFSETQ. CDR3 region: CASSLGAGPTGELFF. The CDR3, as DNA: TGCGCCAGCAGCTTGGGGGCAGGGCCCACCGGGGAGCTGTTTTTT.